Presented here are 30 T cell receptor beta chains from one specimen sequenced in a study of T cell repertoires in cytomegalovirus infection. In TCRdb, the reads were re-called with MiXCR into one record per CDR3 protein. Here the sample spans fewer than 200,000 distinct CDR3 sequences, approximately 19% being singletons. The sequenced material came from PBMCs. The source is a human donor in good health (CMV status not recorded). Some clones in this sample may be carry-over from other donors' samples.

The chain's CDR3 is CSVSGQGTYYEQYF. CDR3 nucleotides: TGCAGCGTTTCCGGACAGGGAACCTACTACGAGCAGTACTTC. The V and J genes are TRBV29-1 and TRBJ2-7; 8 bases line up with TRBD1. V lost 5 bases and J lost 3; bases outside the gene matches: 9. The germline CDR1 and CDR2 sequences are SQVTM and ANQGSEA. The CDR3 has 14 residues.

By share, this clonotype counts as medium-sized. The V gene is TRBV7-2, the J gene TRBJ2-7, with a weak D call TRBD1 (7 bases). The CDR3 spans 16 residues. Trimming left V 4 bases short and J 5 bases short, with 21 bases between. CDR1 is SGHTA, CDR2 FQGNSA, per germline. The CDR3 sequence: CASSSVGPGGQHEQYF. In DNA form, the CDR3 reads TGTGCCAGCAGCTCGGTGGGACCAGGGGGGCAACACGAGCAGTACTTC.

The CDR3 here is CSVAGTPNQPQHF. Here the CDR3 DNA reads TGCAGCGTTGCCGGGACCCCAAATCAGCCCCAGCATTTT. The chain joins TRBV29-1 to TRBJ1-5, with TRBD1 as a possible D gene (5 bases). The germline V gene encodes CDR1 SQVTM and CDR2 ANQGSEA. V gave up 4 bases and J gave up 4 bases, with 11 bases separating them. The CDR3 has 13 residues.

This clonotype was seen more than once but under ten times. The chain employs TRBV7-2 and TRBJ2-7; D not resolved. Deletions cut 1 base from V and 2 bases from J, with 12 bases between. CDR3 size: 15 residues. Germline V lookup: CDR1 SGHTA, CDR2 FQGNSA. CDR3: CASSLELGLTYEQYF. For the CDR3, the DNA is TGTGCCAGCAGCTTAGAGCTCGGGCTTACCTACGAGCAGTACTTC. Full variable domain (missing parts from reference TRBV7-2 and TRBJ2-7): GAGVSQSPSNKVTEKGKDVELRCDPISGHTALYWYRQSLGQGLEFLIYFQGNSAPDKSGLPSDRFSAERTGGSVSTLTIQRTQQEDSAVYLCASSLELGLTYEQYFGPGTRLTVT.

This clonotype has only a few counts. The rearrangement uses TRBV12-5 and TRBJ1-5; 8 bases are a match to TRBD1. There are 17 residues in the CDR3. The trim removed 0 bases at V and 2 bases at J, leaving 6 bases unmatched. Germline V gene data show CDR1 as LGHNT and CDR2 as FRNRAP. Here the CDR3 DNA reads TGTGCTAGTGGTTTGGTCCAGGGGGCTACGGGCAATCAGCCCCAGCATTTT. This gives the protein CASGLVQGATGNQPQHF.

The V and J genes are TRBV19 and TRBJ1-5; TRBD1 agrees at 8 bases. The J segment lost 6 bases and the V segment lost 8 bases, leaving 9 bases of the junction unmatched. The CDR3 loop spans 14 amino acids. Per the germline V gene, CDR1 is LNHDA and CDR2 is SQIVND (reference sequence). The CDR3 protein is CASQATGESQPQHF. CDR3 nucleotides: TGTGCCAGTCAGGCGACAGGGGAAAGTCAGCCCCAGCATTTT.

This clonotype occurred many times. The gene calls are TRBV25-1 and TRBJ1-2, with D maybe TRBD1 (5 bases). V lost 1 base to trimming and J lost 5 bases, with 14 bases between them. The CDR3 loop spans 15 amino acids. The germline CDR1 and CDR2 sequences are MGHDK and SYGVNS. In DNA, the CDR3 is TGTGCCAGCAGTGAATGGGGACGGGAAATATATGGCTACACCTTC. This translates into CASSEWGREIYGYTF.

This clonotype was counted a few times. The chain is built from TRBV27 and TRBJ1-1; TRBD1 might be the D (6 bases). Trimming took 5 bases from V and 3 from J, leaving 13 bases between them. The CDR3 is 14 residues long. Germline CDR1 and CDR2: MNHEY and SMNVEV (reference sequence). The DNA for the CDR3 is TGTGCCAGCAGTCAAGGGGGGGGACACACTGAAGCTTTCTTT. Translation gives CASSQGGGHTEAFF.

The V gene is TRBV27, the J gene TRBJ1-1; no clear D gene. CDR3 length: 14 residues. Between the trimmed V and J ends, which lost 6 bases and 1 base, there was a span of 12 bases. Germline V CDR1 and CDR2: MNHEY, SMNVEV (reference sequence). This chain's CDR3 is CASRMDGPNTEAFF. CDR3 bases: TGTGCCAGCAGGATGGACGGTCCGAACACTGAAGCTTTCTTT.

There are a few counts of this clonotype. The J gene is TRBJ2-2, the V gene TRBV6-2 or TRBV6-3, with D hard to call. Per the germline V gene, CDR1 is MNHEY and CDR2 is SVGEGT. V gave up 5 bases and J gave up 6 bases, with 4 bases separating them. This CDR3 has 11 amino acids. The DNA of the CDR3 is TGTGCCAGCAGTAATCCCGGGGAGCTGTTTTTT. Residues: CASSNPGELFF.

As for this clonotype: The germline gene is not matched at one end of the junction; a read error may be the cause. The chain has TRBV5-6 and TRBJ2-1, with 7 nucleotides matching TRBD1. Germline CDR1 and CDR2: SGHDT and YYEEEE. The CDR3 is 13 residues long. CDR3 nucleotides: TGTGCCAGCGGCTTGGACAGGTTCAATGAGCAGTTCTTC. Protein product: CASGLDRFNEQFF.

This clonotype occurred many times. The V gene is TRBV7-2, the J gene TRBJ2-3, with D possibly being TRBD2 (5 bases). Per the germline V gene, CDR1 is SGHTA and CDR2 is FQGNSA. V lost 0 bases and J 4 bases, leaving 8 bases between the germline ends. The CDR3 covers 14 residues. CDR3 loop: CASSLAPGADTQYF. The CDR3 DNA reads TGTGCCAGCAGCTTAGCTCCCGGGGCAGATACGCAGTATTTT.

The table lists this clonotype with a few counts. V usage is TRBV11-2 and J usage is TRBJ2-6; TRBD2 might be the D (6 bases). Trimming cost V 0 bases and J 2 bases, with 11 bases left between them. The CDR3 has 17 amino acids. Per the germline V gene, CDR1 is SGHAT and CDR2 is FQNNGV. The CDR3 coding sequence is TGTGCCAGCAGCTTAGAAGTGGGAGGCGCTGGGGCCAACGTCCTGACTTTC. Encoded protein: CASSLEVGGAGANVLTF.

The J gene is TRBJ1-6, the V gene TRBV6-1, with 7 bases aligning to TRBD1. Looked up from germline, CDR1 is MNHNS and CDR2 is SASEGT. The junction had 7 bases not matched to a gene; V was cut back by 8 bases and J by 0 bases. CDR3 length equals 16 residues. The CDR3 coding sequence is TGTGCCAGCGCCAGGGGACAGAGCTCCTATAATTCACCCCTCCACTTT. Translating it yields CASARGQSSYNSPLHF.

The rearrangement joins TRBV5-1 to TRBJ1-6; D is undetermined. The germline CDR1 and CDR2 sequences are SGHRS and YFSETQ. V was pared by 4 bases and J by 7 bases, with 15 bases between. This CDR3 has 15 residues. The CDR3 nucleotides are TGCGCCAGCAGCCCGGCTTTTATGGGAAATTCACCCCTCCACTTT. Translated, it gives CASSPAFMGNSPLHF.

The J gene is TRBJ1-3, the V gene TRBV20-1; D unclear. The CDR3 length is 14 residues. V gave up 5 bases and J gave up 0 bases, with 11 bases separating them. Germline V gene data show CDR1 as DFQATT and CDR2 as SNEGSKA (reference sequence). CDR3 loop: CSAAAASSGNTIYF. CDR3 DNA: TGCAGTGCTGCCGCAGCGAGCTCTGGAAACACCATATATTTT.

This clonotype has more than one count but fewer than ten. The chain joins TRBV19 to TRBJ1-5; 7 bases agree with TRBD1. This CDR3 has 16 amino acids. Unmatched junction bases numbered 11, after V lost 2 bases and J lost 7 bases. Germline V gives CDR1 LNHDA, CDR2 SQIVND (reference sequence). The DNA of the CDR3 is TGTGCCAGTAGTATAAGTATCTACAGGGGCGAGCAGCCCCAGCATTTT. It is translated as CASSISIYRGEQPQHF.

Regarding this clonotype: This clone may be a read error of a much larger clone one base away. The chain is built from TRBV7-2 and TRBJ2-3, with D possibly matching TRBD1 (5 bases). CDR3 length equals 16 residues. Germline CDR1 SGHTA, CDR2 FQGNSA. The CDR3, as DNA: TGTGCCAGCAGCCCGAACACAGGTTCCGGAACAGCTACGCAGTATTTT. Protein product: CASSPNTGSGTATQYF.

As to this clonotype: Just one base apart from a much larger clone, this may be a read error. The chain links TRBV28 to TRBJ2-6; 9 bases fit TRBD1. This CDR3 is built from 19 residues. Germline V gene lookup returns CDR1 MDHEN and CDR2 SYDVKM. Trimming cost V 3 bases and J 1 base; bases outside gene matches: 10. The CDR3 DNA sequence: TGTGCCAGCAGTTTCGAGACAGGGGGTTTTTTATCTGGGGCCAACGTCCTGACTTTC. Translation gives CASSFETGGFLSGANVLTF.

This clonotype was picked up a small number of times. The chain employs TRBV7-3 and TRBJ2-7, with 8 bases matching TRBD1. This CDR3 has 15 residues. The V and J ends lost 5 bases and 2 bases, in that order; junction bases with no gene match: 8. Germline V lookup: CDR1 SGHTA, CDR2 FQGTGA. The DNA for the CDR3 is TGTGCCAGCAGCCTCGACAGGGGACCAACCTACGAGCAGTACTTC. Protein: CASSLDRGPTYEQYF.

The chain recombines TRBV5-1 with TRBJ1-1, with TRBD1 matching 7 bases. The CDR3 runs to 14 residues. V lost 2 bases and J lost 4; bases outside the gene matches: 5. CDR1 SGHRS and CDR2 YFSETQ come from the germline V gene. The DNA of the CDR3 is TGCGCCAGCAGCTTCCGAGGGGGCGGCACTGAAGCTTTCTTT. This translates into CASSFRGGGTEAFF.

This chain uses TRBV12-3 or TRBV12-4 with TRBJ1-6; a possible D gene is TRBD1 (5 bases). The CDR3 runs 15 residues. Trimming took off 2 bases at V and 6 bases at J, with 11 bases between the two ends. The CDR3 coding sequence is TGTGCCAGCAGTTTACCGGGGACGGCTAATTCACCCCTCCACTTT. The encoded protein is CASSLPGTANSPLHF.

This CDR3 is CASSLNPFSEQFF. CDR3 nucleotides: TGTGCCAGCAGTTTAAATCCGTTTTCTGAGCAGTTCTTC. The chain combines TRBV28 with TRBJ2-1; unclear D gene. The CDR3 has 13 residues. The germline V gene has CDR1 MDHEN and CDR2 SYDVKM. V lost 2 bases to trimming and J lost 9 bases, with 11 bases between them.

This clonotype was observed a few times. This chain uses TRBV25-1 with TRBJ2-3; 9 nucleotides match TRBD2. J was trimmed by 9 bases and V by 5 bases; bases with no gene match: 15. CDR1 MGHDK and CDR2 SYGVNS come from the germline V gene. This CDR3 contains 16 residues. CDR3 nucleotide sequence: TGTGCCAGCAGTCCCAGCGGGGGGAGTAACACATGGACGCAGTATTTT. This sequence encodes CASSPSGGSNTWTQYF.

The table lists this clonotype with a few counts. The CDR3 region is CASSLAGDNRETQYF. CDR3 nucleotide sequence: TGTGCCAGCAGCTTAGCCGGGGACAACCGGGAGACCCAGTACTTC. The chain combines TRBV7-2 with TRBJ2-5; D may be TRBD1 (6 bases). Deletions cut 0 bases from V and 5 bases from J, with 13 bases between. The germline gives CDR1 SGHTA, CDR2 FQGNSA. The CDR3 is 15 amino acids.

This clonotype occurred many times. This rearrangement joins TRBV5-4 to TRBJ2-1; weak D call: TRBD2 (6 bases). The germline V gene has CDR1 SGHNT and CDR2 YYREEE (reference sequence). The V end lost 2 bases, the J end lost 0 bases, and 9 bases lay between the germline ends. The CDR3 length is 15 residues. DNA of the CDR3: TGTGCCAGCAGCTTTGGAGGGAGCTCCTACAATGAGCAGTTCTTC. It codes for CASSFGGSSYNEQFF.

The chain has TRBV12-3 or TRBV12-4 and TRBJ2-7; 8 nucleotides match TRBD1. This CDR3 spans 13 amino acids. Unmatched junction bases numbered 2, after V lost 3 bases and J lost 4 bases. The CDR3, as DNA: TGTGCCAGCAGTTTGCAGGGGGCATACGAGCAGTACTTC. Its translation: CASSLQGAYEQYF.

This clonotype was seen many times. V and J are TRBV7-2 and TRBJ2-1, with TRBD2 identical over 11 bases. The CDR3 extends over 17 amino acids. CDR1 and CDR2 from the germline V gene are SGHTA and FQGNSA. V lost 4 bases, J lost 5 bases, and 10 bases stayed unmatched. The CDR3 DNA is TGTGCCAGCAGCTCGCTACCCCTAGCGGGAGGCCACAATGAGCAGTTCTTC. Translation: CASSSLPLAGGHNEQFF.

This clonotype was observed a few times. This sequence joins TRBV6-1 and TRBJ2-1; possibly TRBD1 or TRBD2 for D (6 bases each). Germline V CDR1 and CDR2: MNHNS, SASEGT. CDR3 length equals 15 residues. V was pared by 6 bases and J by 4 bases, with 16 bases between. The CDR3 loop reads CASSNYQGGYNEQFF. CDR3 bases: TGTGCCAGCAGCAACTACCAAGGGGGGTACAATGAGCAGTTCTTC.

This clonotype has a count of ten or more. The rearrangement joins TRBV23-1 to TRBJ2-1, with D possibly matching TRBD2 (5 bases). TRBV23-1 is annotated as an ORF whose role is uncertain. The V and J ends lost 4 bases and 0 bases respectively, with 16 bases between them. The CDR3 contains 17 residues. CDR3 protein: CASSRAKEARSYNEQFF. CDR3 in DNA: TGCGCCAGCAGTCGAGCCAAGGAGGCCCGCTCCTACAATGAGCAGTTCTTC.